The T cell receptor beta chain described here comes from a study of blood T cells in healthy people across ages. In regard to this clonotype: No antigen is known for it.

The CDR3 consists of 14 residues. V lost 4 bases and J lost 2, with 12 bases in between. The germline V gene encodes CDR1 SGHTA and CDR2 FQGNSA. The second PCR ran about 6 to 11 cycles with a sample-barcoded 5' primer and J-beta primers. Using its own MiXCR run on the 5' RACE reads, TCRdb lists one record per CDR3 protein. The data hold approximately 1,700,000 distinct CDR3 sequences, with about two fifths observed a single time. The study's findings and limits: The recorded TCR beta diversity per million T cells decreased in a roughly linear manner with age. Unsorted PBMCs blocked a conclusive comparison of naive and antigen-experienced cells. In long-lived donors, naive CD4+ cell counts and diversity exceeded those of aged donors.

Donors gave roughly 9.1 milliliters of peripheral blood apiece. Sequenced: blood. This TCR was recovered from a human donor in good health. The chain carries TRBV7-2 and TRBJ2-7; D perhaps matches TRBD2 (5 bases). The CDR3 DNA sequence: TGTGCCAGCAGCTATCGGACTCGACCCTACGAGCAGTACTTC. Translated: CASSYRTRPYEQYF.